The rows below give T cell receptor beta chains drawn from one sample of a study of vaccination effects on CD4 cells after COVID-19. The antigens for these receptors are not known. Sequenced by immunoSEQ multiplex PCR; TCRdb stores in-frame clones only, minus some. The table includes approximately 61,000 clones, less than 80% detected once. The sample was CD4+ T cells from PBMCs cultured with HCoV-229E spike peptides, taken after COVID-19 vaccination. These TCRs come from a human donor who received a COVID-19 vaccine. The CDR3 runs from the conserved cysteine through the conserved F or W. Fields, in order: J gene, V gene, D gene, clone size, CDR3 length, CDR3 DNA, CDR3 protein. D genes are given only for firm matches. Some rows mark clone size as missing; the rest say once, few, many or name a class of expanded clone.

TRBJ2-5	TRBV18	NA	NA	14	TGTGCCAGCTCACGGGTGGTCGGGCAAGAGACCCAGTACTTC	CASSRVVGQETQYF
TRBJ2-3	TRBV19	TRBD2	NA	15	TGTGCCAGTAGTACAATAGCGGGGGTCTCAGATACGCAGTATTTT	CASSTIAGVSDTQYF
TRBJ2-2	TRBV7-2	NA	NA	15	TGTGCCAGCAGCCCTCAGGGCGTGGTCACCGGGGAGCTGTTTTTT	CASSPQGVVTGELFF
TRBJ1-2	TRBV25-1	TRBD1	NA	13	TGTGCCAGCAGTCCGAACAGGGGCTATGGCTACACCTTC	CASSPNRGYGYTF
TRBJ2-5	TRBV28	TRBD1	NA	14	TGTGCCAGCAGTTTACCTGGGACAGCAGAGACCCAGTACTTC	CASSLPGTAETQYF
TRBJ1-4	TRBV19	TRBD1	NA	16	TGTGCCAGTAGTATCCTGACAGGGCTACGCGGTGAAAAACTGTTTTTT	CASSILTGLRGEKLFF
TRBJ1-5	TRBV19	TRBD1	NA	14	TGTGCCAGTAGGACAGGGTACAGCAATCAGCCCCAGCATTTT	CASRTGYSNQPQHF
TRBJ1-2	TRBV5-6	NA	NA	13	TGTGCCAGCAGCTCAGGACGAGGCTATGGCTACACCTTC	CASSSGRGYGYTF
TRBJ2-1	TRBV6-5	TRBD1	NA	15	TGTGCCAGCCGGATTCGGGACAGGGGTTACAATGAGCAGTTCTTC	CASRIRDRGYNEQFF
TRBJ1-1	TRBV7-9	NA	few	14	TGTGCCAGCAGCTTAGAGGGGGGTTCCACTGAAGCTTTCTTT	CASSLEGGSTEAFF
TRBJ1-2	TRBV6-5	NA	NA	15	TGTGCCAGCAGCTCTATAGCGGGGGGTAACTATGGCTACACCTTC	CASSSIAGGNYGYTF
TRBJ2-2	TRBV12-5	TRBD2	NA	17	TGTGCTAGTGGTTTGGTAACTAGCGGGGCGAACACCGGGGAGCTGTTTTTT	CASGLVTSGANTGELFF
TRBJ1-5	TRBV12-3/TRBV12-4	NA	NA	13	TGTGCCAGCACCCTCAGGAGTAATCAGCCCCAGCATTTT	CASTLRSNQPQHF
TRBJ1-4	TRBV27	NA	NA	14	TGTGCCAGCAGTTTTACTGGAACTAATGAAAAACTGTTTTTT	CASSFTGTNEKLFF
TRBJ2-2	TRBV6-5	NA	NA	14	TGTGCCAGCAGTTACTCCCCAGTGCGGGGGGAGCTGTTTTTT	CASSYSPVRGELFF
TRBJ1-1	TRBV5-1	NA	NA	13	TGCGCCAGCAGCCACCAGGACGGGACTGAAGCTTTCTTT	CASSHQDGTEAFF
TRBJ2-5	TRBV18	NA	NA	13	TGTGCCAGCTCACCCGACAGTTCGGTGACCCAGTACTTC	CASSPDSSVTQYF
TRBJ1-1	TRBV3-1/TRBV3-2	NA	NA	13	TGTGCCAGCAGCCAAGATACCAGGATAGAAGCTTTCTTT	CASSQDTRIEAFF
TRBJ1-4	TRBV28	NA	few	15	TGTGCCAGCACCCTCCCCGGCGCAACTAATGAAAAACTGTTTTTT	CASTLPGATNEKLFF
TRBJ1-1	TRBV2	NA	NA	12	TGTGCCAGCTTGCTAGACGGGACTGAAGCTTTCTTT	CASLLDGTEAFF
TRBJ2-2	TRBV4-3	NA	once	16	TGCGCCAGCAGCCAAGGAATAGCGGAAAACACCGGGGAGCTGTTTTTT	CASSQGIAENTGELFF
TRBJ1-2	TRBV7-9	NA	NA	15	TGTGCCAGCAGCAAAGGGGGAGGGAGGGCCTATGGCTACACCTTC	CASSKGGGRAYGYTF
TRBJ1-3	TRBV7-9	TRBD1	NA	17	TGTGCCAGCAGCCCCGCTCTATCGACAGGGGCGCGGAACACCATATATTTT	CASSPALSTGARNTIYF
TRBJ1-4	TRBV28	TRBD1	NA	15	TGTGCCAGCACTGGAGGGGGCAGAGGTGTTGAAAAACTGTTTTTT	CASTGGGRGVEKLFF
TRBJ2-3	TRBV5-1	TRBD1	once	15	TGCGCCAGCAGCTTGCTGGGACAGGGCACAGATACGCAGTATTTT	CASSLLGQGTDTQYF
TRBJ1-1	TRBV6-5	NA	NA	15	TGTGCCAGCAGTTCGCCAGGGGTCGCGCACACTGAAGCTTTCTTT	CASSSPGVAHTEAFF
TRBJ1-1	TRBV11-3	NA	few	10	TGTGCCAGCAGCTTTGTAGGAGCTTTCTTT	CASSFVGAFF
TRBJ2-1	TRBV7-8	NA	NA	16	TGTGCCAGCAGCCGCCCAGCGGGCGTAGCCTACAATGAGCAGTTCTTC	CASSRPAGVAYNEQFF
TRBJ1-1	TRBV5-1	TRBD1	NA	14	TGCGCCAGCAGCTTGTTTCAAGGACAGGGTGAAGCTTTCTTT	CASSLFQGQGEAFF
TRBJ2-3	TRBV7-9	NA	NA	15	TGTGCCAGCAGCTTAGCCGGCCTCCTCCTGGATACGCAGTATTTT	CASSLAGLLLDTQYF
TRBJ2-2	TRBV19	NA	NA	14	TGTGCCACCGGGGGACAGTCGAACACCGGGGAGCTGTTTTTT	CATGGQSNTGELFF